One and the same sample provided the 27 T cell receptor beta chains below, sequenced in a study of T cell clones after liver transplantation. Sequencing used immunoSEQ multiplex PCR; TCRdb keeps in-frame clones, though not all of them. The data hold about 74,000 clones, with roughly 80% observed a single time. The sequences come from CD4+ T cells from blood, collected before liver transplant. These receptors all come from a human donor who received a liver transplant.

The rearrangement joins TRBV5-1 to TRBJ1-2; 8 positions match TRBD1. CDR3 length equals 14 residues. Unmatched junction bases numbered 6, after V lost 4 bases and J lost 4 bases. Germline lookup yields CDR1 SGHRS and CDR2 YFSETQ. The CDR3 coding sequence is TGCGCCAGCAGCGAGGACAGGGTTGGCTATGGCTACACCTTC. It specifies CASSEDRVGYGYTF.

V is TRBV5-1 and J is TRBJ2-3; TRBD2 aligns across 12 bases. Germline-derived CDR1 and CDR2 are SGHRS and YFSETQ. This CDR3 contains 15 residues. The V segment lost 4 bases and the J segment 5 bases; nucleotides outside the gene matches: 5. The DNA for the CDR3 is TGCGCCAGCAGCCGACTAGCGGGAGCTGGAGATACGCAGTATTTT. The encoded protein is CASSRLAGAGDTQYF.

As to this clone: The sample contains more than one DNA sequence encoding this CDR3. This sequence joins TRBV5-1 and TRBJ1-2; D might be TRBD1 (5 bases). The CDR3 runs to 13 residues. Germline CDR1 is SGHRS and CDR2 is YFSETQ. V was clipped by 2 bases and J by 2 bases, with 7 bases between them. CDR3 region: CASSLDRNYGYTF. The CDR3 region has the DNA TGCGCCAGCAGCTTAGACAGAAACTATGGCTACACCTTC.

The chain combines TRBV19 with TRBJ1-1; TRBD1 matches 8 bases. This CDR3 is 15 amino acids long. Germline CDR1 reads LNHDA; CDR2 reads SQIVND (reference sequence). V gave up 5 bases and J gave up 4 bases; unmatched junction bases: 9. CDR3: CASSLGQGASTEAFF. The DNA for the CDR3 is TGTGCCAGTAGTCTGGGGCAGGGGGCAAGCACTGAAGCTTTCTTT.

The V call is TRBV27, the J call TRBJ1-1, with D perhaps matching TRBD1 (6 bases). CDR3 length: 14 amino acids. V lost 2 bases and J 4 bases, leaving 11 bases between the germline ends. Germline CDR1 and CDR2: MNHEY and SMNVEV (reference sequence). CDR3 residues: CASSLQGLSTEAFF. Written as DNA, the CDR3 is TGTGCCAGCAGTTTACAGGGGCTGAGCACTGAAGCTTTCTTT.

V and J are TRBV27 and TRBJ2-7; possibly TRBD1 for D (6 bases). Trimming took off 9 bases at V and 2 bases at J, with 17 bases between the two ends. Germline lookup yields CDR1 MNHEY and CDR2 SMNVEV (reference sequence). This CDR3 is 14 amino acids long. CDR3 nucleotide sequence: TGTGCCAGTCAAAGAAGGCAGGGGACCTACGAGCAGTACTTC. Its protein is CASQRRQGTYEQYF.

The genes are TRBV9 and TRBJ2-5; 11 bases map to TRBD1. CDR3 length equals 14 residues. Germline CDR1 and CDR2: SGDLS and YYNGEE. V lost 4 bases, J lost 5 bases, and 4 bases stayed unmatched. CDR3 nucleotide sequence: TGTGCCAGCAGCCTGGGACAGGGGGTGGAGACCCAGTACTTC. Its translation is CASSLGQGVETQYF.

CDR3 coding DNA: TGTGCCAGCTCAAGCTCGGGACCCCCGGGGACTGAAGCTTTCTTT. Its translation is CASSSSGPPGTEAFF. The chain is built from TRBV18 and TRBJ1-1; tentative D call: TRBD1 (5 bases). CDR3 length: 15 amino acids. Germline lookup yields CDR1 KGHSH and CDR2 LQKENI. The germline V and J ends were trimmed by 5 bases and 5 bases, with 18 bases remaining between them.

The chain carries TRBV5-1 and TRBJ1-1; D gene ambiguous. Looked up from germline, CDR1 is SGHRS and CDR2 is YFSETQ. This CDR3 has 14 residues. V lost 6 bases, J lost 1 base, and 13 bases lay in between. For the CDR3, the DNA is TGCGCCAGCAAAGCCCCTGAGGAGAACACTGAAGCTTTCTTT. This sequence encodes CASKAPEENTEAFF.

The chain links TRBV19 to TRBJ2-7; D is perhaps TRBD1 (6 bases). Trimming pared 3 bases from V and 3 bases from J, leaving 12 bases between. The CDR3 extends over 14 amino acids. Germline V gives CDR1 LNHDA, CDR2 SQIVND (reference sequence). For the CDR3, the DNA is TGTGCCAGTAGTATCCCCGGACAGAGCTACGAGCAGTACTTC. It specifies CASSIPGQSYEQYF.

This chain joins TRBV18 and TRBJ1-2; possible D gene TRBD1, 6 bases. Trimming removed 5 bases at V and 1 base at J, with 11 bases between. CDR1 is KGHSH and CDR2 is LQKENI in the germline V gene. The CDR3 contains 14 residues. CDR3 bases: TGTGCCAGCTCATCTGACAGGAGTAACTATGGCTACACCTTC. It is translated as CASSSDRSNYGYTF.

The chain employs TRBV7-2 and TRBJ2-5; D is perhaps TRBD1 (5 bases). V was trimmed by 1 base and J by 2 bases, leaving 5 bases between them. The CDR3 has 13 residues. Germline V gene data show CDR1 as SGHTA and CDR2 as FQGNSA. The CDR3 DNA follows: TGTGCCAGCAGCTTAGGACAGCAAGAGACCCAGTACTTC. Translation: CASSLGQQETQYF. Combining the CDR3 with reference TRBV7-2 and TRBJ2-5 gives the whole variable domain GAGVSQSPSNKVTEKGKDVELRCDPISGHTALYWYRQSLGQGLEFLIYFQGNSAPDKSGLPSDRFSAERTGGSVSTLTIQRTQQEDSAVYLCASSLGQQETQYFGPGTRLLVL.

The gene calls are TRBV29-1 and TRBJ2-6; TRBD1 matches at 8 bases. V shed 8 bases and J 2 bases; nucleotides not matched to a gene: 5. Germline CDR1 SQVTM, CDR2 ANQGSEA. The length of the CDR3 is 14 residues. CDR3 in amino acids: CSITGGTGANVLTF. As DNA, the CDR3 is TGCAGCATAACAGGGGGGACTGGGGCCAACGTCCTGACTTTC.

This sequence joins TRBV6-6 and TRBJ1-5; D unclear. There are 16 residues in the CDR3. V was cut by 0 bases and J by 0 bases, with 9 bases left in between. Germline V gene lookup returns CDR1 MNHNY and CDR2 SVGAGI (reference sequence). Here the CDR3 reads CASSYSTGNSNQPQHF. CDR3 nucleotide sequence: TGTGCCAGCAGTTACTCGACGGGGAATAGCAATCAGCCCCAGCATTTT.

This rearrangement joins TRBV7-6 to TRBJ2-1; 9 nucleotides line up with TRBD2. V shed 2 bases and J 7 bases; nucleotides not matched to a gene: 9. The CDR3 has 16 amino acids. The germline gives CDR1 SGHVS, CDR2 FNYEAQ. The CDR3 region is CASSLQVPSGVNEQFF. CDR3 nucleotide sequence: TGTGCCAGCAGCTTACAAGTGCCTAGCGGGGTGAATGAGCAGTTCTTC.

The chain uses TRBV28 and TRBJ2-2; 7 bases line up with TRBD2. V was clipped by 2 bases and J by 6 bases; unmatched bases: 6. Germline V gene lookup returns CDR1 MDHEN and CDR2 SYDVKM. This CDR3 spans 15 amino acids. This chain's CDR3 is CASSLALAGAGELFF. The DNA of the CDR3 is TGTGCCAGCAGTTTAGCCCTCGCGGGGGCCGGGGAGCTGTTTTTT.

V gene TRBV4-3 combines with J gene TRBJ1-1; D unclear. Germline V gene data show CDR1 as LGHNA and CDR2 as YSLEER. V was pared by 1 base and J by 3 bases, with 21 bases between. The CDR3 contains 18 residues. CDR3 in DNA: TGCGCCAGCAGCCAAGTAGTCTCGACGGGCTGGCGGGACACTGAAGCTTTCTTT. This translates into CASSQVVSTGWRDTEAFF.

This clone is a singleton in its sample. The CDR3 here is CASSAPGGSQYF. The CDR3, as DNA: TGTGCCAGCAGCGCCCCAGGGGGCTCGCAGTATTTT. The V and J genes are TRBV9 and TRBJ2-3, with 8 bases matching TRBD1. Germline V CDR1 and CDR2: SGDLS, YYNGEE. V was pared by 3 bases and J by 10 bases, with 4 bases of the junction left unmatched. The CDR3 runs to 12 residues.

The CDR3 DNA reads TGTGCCAGCAGTCCCCTATCGAACACCGGGGAGCTGTTTTTT. Translated, it gives CASSPLSNTGELFF. V usage is TRBV27 and J usage is TRBJ2-2; D unresolved. The CDR3 spans 14 residues. Germline values: CDR1 MNHEY, CDR2 SMNVEV (reference sequence). Deletions cut 5 bases from V and 0 bases from J, with 7 bases between.

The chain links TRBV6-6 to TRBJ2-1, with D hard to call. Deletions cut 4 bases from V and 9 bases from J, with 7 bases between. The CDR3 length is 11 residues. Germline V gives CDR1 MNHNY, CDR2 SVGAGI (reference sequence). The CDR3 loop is CASSWTGEQFF. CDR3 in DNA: TGTGCCAGCAGTTGGACGGGTGAGCAGTTCTTC.

The CDR3 nucleotides are TGTGCCAGTACAAAGGGGCCAGGGCCGAACACTGAAGCTTTCTTT. Protein sequence: CASTKGPGPNTEAFF. V usage is TRBV25-1 and J usage is TRBJ1-1; maybe TRBD1 (5 bases). The CDR3 has 15 residues. The V and J ends lost 9 bases and 1 base respectively, with 18 bases between them. Germline CDR1 reads MGHDK; CDR2 reads SYGVNS.

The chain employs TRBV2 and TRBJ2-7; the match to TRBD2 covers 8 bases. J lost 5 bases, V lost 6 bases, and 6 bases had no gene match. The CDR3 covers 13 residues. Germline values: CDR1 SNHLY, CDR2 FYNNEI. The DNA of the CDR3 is TGTGCCAGCAGACTACGGGGGGGAGACGAGCAGTACTTC. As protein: CASRLRGGDEQYF.

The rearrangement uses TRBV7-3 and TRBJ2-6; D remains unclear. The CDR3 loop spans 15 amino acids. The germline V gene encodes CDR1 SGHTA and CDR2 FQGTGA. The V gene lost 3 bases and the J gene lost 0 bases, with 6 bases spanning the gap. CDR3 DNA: TGTGCCAGCAGCTTTACGGGCTCTGGGGCCAACGTCCTGACTTTC. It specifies CASSFTGSGANVLTF.

Written as DNA, the CDR3 is TGTGCCAGCAGCGCCCAGGCTCCCTACAATGAGCAGTTCTTC. Translation: CASSAQAPYNEQFF. This rearrangement joins TRBV9 to TRBJ2-1, with unresolved D. Germline loops: CDR1 SGDLS, CDR2 YYNGEE. This CDR3 has 14 residues. V was cut by 3 bases and J by 2 bases, with 9 bases left in between.

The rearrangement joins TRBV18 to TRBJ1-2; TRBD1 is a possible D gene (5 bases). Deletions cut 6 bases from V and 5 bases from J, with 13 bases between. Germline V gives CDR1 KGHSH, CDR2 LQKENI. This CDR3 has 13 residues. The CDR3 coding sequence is TGTGCCAGCTCCTCCGGGGCCACGTATGGCTACACCTTC. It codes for CASSSGATYGYTF.

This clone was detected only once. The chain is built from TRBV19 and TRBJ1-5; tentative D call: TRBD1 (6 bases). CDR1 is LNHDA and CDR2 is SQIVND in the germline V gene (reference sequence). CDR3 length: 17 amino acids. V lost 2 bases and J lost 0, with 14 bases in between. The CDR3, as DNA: TGTGCCAGTAGTATAATGACAGGCCGGTATAGCAATCAGCCCCAGCATTTT. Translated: CASSIMTGRYSNQPQHF.

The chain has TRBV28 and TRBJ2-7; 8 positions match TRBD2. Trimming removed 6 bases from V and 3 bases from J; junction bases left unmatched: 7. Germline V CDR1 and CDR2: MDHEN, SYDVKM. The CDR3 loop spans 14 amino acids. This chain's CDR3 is CASRRQGTSYEQYF. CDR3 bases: TGTGCCAGCAGAAGGCAGGGGACTAGCTACGAGCAGTACTTC.